This T cell receptor (beta chain) was retrieved from a study of T cell clusters in autoimmune cytopenias. Multiplex touch-down PCR amplified TRB using TRB-A and TRB-B pools in one tube. TCRdb re-called the multiplex PCR reads and catalogs CDR3 proteins one per entry, DNA excluded. The sample shows 4,500 to 6,000 distinct CDR3 sequences, and approximately 20% sits with its ten largest clones. Each sample's input was 250 ng genomic DNA, 40,000 or so genome equivalents. Frequency places this clonotype as medium-sized. There are 14 residues in the CDR3. Germline V gene data show CDR1 as MNHNS and CDR2 as SASEGT.

This sequence was found in a human donor with an autoimmune cytopenia or autoimmune hepatitis (not recorded which). Sample: peripheral blood. The rearrangement links TRBV6-1 to TRBJ2-1; the TCRdb call, TRBD2, lacks DNA for checking. CDR3 protein: CASGLSGRVNEQFF.